The rows below give T cell receptor beta chains drawn from one sample of a study of Ad26.COV2.S vaccination and SARS-CoV-2 variants. The assay was immunoSEQ multiplex PCR, and TCRdb's table has in-frame clones only and misses some. The sample contains fewer than 400,000 clones, 85% of which appear only once. Sequenced here: peripheral blood, sampled in a trial of Ad26.COV2.S vaccine versus placebo. The receptors shown here come from a person aged 18-65 years who received the Ad26.COV2.S COVID-19 vaccine or a placebo. Both conserved end residues are part of each CDR3. The D gene is left open where the match is weak. Rows may omit the clone size; those that give it use once, few, many or a size class.

V gene	D gene	clone size	J gene	CDR3 DNA	CDR3 protein
TRBV5-7	.	.	TRBJ1-4	TGTGCCAGCGCCCAAGGGGGTGAAAAACTGTTTTTT	CASAQGGEKLFF
TRBV6-5	TRBD1	.	TRBJ2-3	TGTGCCAGCAGTTCCCGGACAGGGAGGAGCACAGATACGCAGTATTTT	CASSSRTGRSTDTQYF
TRBV6-5	.	.	TRBJ2-7	TGTGCCAGCAAGTCGGGCGAGGGTTTGGAGCAGTACTTC	CASKSGEGLEQYF
TRBV5-6	.	.	TRBJ2-3	TGTGCCAGCAGCCCCCTAGCGAGGTCAGGAACGCAGTATTTT	CASSPLARSGTQYF
TRBV7-9	.	.	TRBJ2-1	TGTGCCAGCAGCTTAATAGGACCGGGGAATGAGCAGTTCTTC	CASSLIGPGNEQFF
TRBV27	.	.	TRBJ2-2	TGTGCCAGCAGCCTCTTTAGGGCCACCGGGGAGCTGTTTTTT	CASSLFRATGELFF
TRBV28	TRBD1	.	TRBJ1-2	TGTGCCAGCAGTTTATCCAGGGGGCCCCACTATGGCTACACCTTC	CASSLSRGPHYGYTF
TRBV4-2	.	.	TRBJ1-1	TGTGCCAGCAGCCAAGATGCCCGCGGGGCTGAAGCTTTCTTT	CASSQDARGAEAFF
TRBV3-1/TRBV3-2	.	.	TRBJ1-1	TGTGCCAGCAGCCAAGACCGACGGGCGAACACTGAAGCTTTCTTT	CASSQDRRANTEAFF
TRBV19	TRBD1	.	TRBJ1-1	TGTGCCAGTAACCCACAGGGGCGGATCAACACTGAAGCTTTCTTT	CASNPQGRINTEAFF
TRBV15	.	.	TRBJ1-1	TGTGCCACCAGCAGAGTTATGGGCCCGACGAACACTGAAGCTTTCTTT	CATSRVMGPTNTEAFF
TRBV5-6	TRBD1	.	TRBJ1-3	TGTGCCAGCAGCTACCTTAGGACAGGGGGAAACACCATATATTTT	CASSYLRTGGNTIYF
TRBV5-8	.	.	TRBJ1-4	TGTGCCAGCAGTTCCGGGGGTGAAAAACTGTTTTTT	CASSSGGEKLFF
TRBV28	.	.	TRBJ1-5	TGTGCCAGCAGCTTTGCAGGGGTTAGTGGCAATCAGCCCCAGCATTTT	CASSFAGVSGNQPQHF
TRBV14	.	.	TRBJ2-4	TGTGCCAGTCGGATGGGGGAAGCCAAAAACATTCAGTACTTC	CASRMGEAKNIQYF
TRBV9	TRBD1	.	TRBJ1-3	TGTGCCAGCAGCGTAGAAACAGGGGCTGGAAACACCATATATTTT	CASSVETGAGNTIYF
TRBV6-1	.	.	TRBJ1-4	TGTGCCAGCAGTGAAAACCCAAGACCGGTCCTGGGGGAAAAACTGTTTTTT	CASSENPRPVLGEKLFF
TRBV18	.	.	TRBJ2-6	TGTGCCAGCTCACCTTATACAGGGTCCGGGGCCAACGTCCTGACTTTC	CASSPYTGSGANVLTF
TRBV5-4	.	few	TRBJ1-6	TGTGCCAGCAGCCCTTCCGTCTATAATTCACCCCTCCACTTT	CASSPSVYNSPLHF
TRBV18	.	.	TRBJ1-1	TGTGCCAGCTCACCAGCCAGTTTTAACACTGAAGCTTTCTTT	CASSPASFNTEAFF